The next 11 T cell receptor beta chains were all read from a single sample in a study of T cells after yellow fever vaccination. Each CDR3 protein is one row after TCRdb ran MiXCR on the 5' RACE reads. The sample has 55,000 to 70,000 distinct CDR3 sequences, less than 8.5% seen once. The source was CD8+ T cells sorted from PBMCs, collected approximately 47 days after the first yellow fever vaccination. The source is a man between 18 and 35 years old who received the YFV17D yellow fever vaccine.

This clonotype was recorded many times. This chain connects TRBV15 to TRBJ1-5, with D unclear. CDR3 length equals 14 residues. Germline CDR1 LNHNV, CDR2 YYDKDF (reference sequence). The V end was cut by 0 bases, the J end by 7 bases, with 10 bases between. For the CDR3, the DNA is TGTGCCACCAGCAGAGATCGACCAGGCCAGCCCCAGCATTTT. Protein product: CATSRDRPGQPQHF. Filled out from reference TRBV15 and TRBJ1-5, the complete variable domain reads DAMVIQNPRYQVTQFGKPVTLSCSQTLNHNVMYWYQQKSSQAPKLLFHYYDKDFNNEADTPDNFQSRRPNTSFCFLDIRSPGLGDTAMYLCATSRDRPGQPQHFGDGTRLSIL.

The table lists this clonotype with many counts. The chain joins TRBV6-5 to TRBJ2-1; a weak D match, TRBD1 (7 bases). CDR1 and CDR2 from the germline V gene are MNHEY and SVGAGI. The V and J ends lost 2 bases and 4 bases respectively, with 15 bases between them. The CDR3 length is 16 residues. The chain's CDR3 is CASSYSARGRYNEQFF. CDR3 nucleotide sequence: TGTGCCAGCAGTTACAGTGCCAGGGGGAGGTACAATGAGCAGTTCTTC.

The chain combines TRBV19 with TRBJ2-7; 7 nucleotides agree with TRBD2. This CDR3 has 13 amino acids. Germline trimming cut 1 base from V and 7 bases from J; bases unmatched to any gene: 4. Germline CDR1 LNHDA, CDR2 SQIVND (reference sequence). The CDR3 is CASSIVAGREQYV. CDR3 DNA sequence: TGTGCCAGTAGTATAGTAGCGGGTAGGGAGCAGTACGTC.

This clonotype was recorded a few times. This rearrangement joins TRBV9 to TRBJ1-5; perhaps TRBD1 as D (5 bases). The V gene lost 2 bases and the J gene lost 6 bases, with 12 bases spanning the gap. This CDR3 has 14 amino acids. Germline assignment: CDR1 SGDLS and CDR2 YYNGEE. The CDR3 DNA reads TGTGCCAGCAGCGTTTCACAGGCCCTTCAGCCCCAGCATTTT. Residues: CASSVSQALQPQHF.

This clonotype was observed many times. The J gene is TRBJ1-1, the V gene TRBV6-5; D perhaps matches TRBD1 (5 bases). Germline assignment: CDR1 MNHEY and CDR2 SVGAGI. The CDR3 contains 12 residues. V was clipped by 2 bases and J by 6 bases, with 7 bases between them. This CDR3 reads CASSYRGAEAFF. The CDR3 region has the DNA TGTGCCAGCAGTTACAGAGGGGCTGAAGCTTTCTTT.

This clonotype was recorded many times. This rearrangement joins TRBV5-1 to TRBJ2-1; tentatively, D is TRBD2 (6 bases). Between the trimmed V and J ends, which lost 0 bases and 2 bases, there was a span of 12 bases. Germline CDR1 SGHRS, CDR2 YFSETQ. The CDR3 covers 16 residues. Here the CDR3 DNA reads TGCGCCAGCAGCTTGGTAGTGGGACTGGCCTACAATGAGCAGTTCTTC. Translating gives CASSLVVGLAYNEQFF.

To note about this clonotype: With a much larger clone just one base away, this may be a read error. This chain uses TRBV4-3 with TRBJ2-3; no firm D call. This CDR3 has 17 residues. Germline V lookup: CDR1 LGHNA, CDR2 YSLEER. In DNA form, the CDR3 reads TGCGCCAGCAGCCAAGATCTCCAGACTGATGGTCCAGATAGGCAGTATTTT. Encoded protein: CASSQDLQTDGPDRQYF.

In its sample, this clonotype was seen many times. The chain uses TRBV25-1 and TRBJ2-5; D remains unclear. The CDR3 runs to 15 residues. Germline values: CDR1 MGHDK, CDR2 SYGVNS. V was cut by 4 bases and J by 5 bases, with 17 bases left in between. DNA for the CDR3: TGTGCCAGCAGTGGATCCCTCCGGGTGGGGGAGACCCAGTACTTC. This sequence encodes CASSGSLRVGETQYF.

This clonotype came up many times. The chain links TRBV5-5 to TRBJ1-6; no firm D call. The CDR3 is 16 residues long. V was shortened by 0 bases and J by 7 bases, with 14 bases between the two germline ends. The germline CDR1 and CDR2 sequences are SGHKS and YYEKEE (reference sequence). In DNA form, the CDR3 reads TGTGCCAGCAGCTTGGAGGCTTCCCTGGACAATTCACCCCTCCACTTT. This sequence encodes CASSLEASLDNSPLHF.

This clonotype was counted many times. The gene calls are TRBV12-3 or TRBV12-4 and TRBJ1-2; 10 nucleotides agree with TRBD1. V trimming: 5 bases; J trimming: 8 bases; junction bases outside the gene matches: 11. The CDR3 spans 15 residues. The CDR3 protein is CASSPRAGTGVGYTF. The CDR3 DNA reads TGTGCCAGCAGTCCACGAGCCGGGACAGGGGTCGGCTACACCTTC.

This clonotype was seen repeatedly, ten times or more. The gene calls are TRBV10-3 and TRBJ2-3, with 11 bases matching TRBD2. V shed 6 bases and J 2 bases; nucleotides not matched to a gene: 7. CDR3 size: 16 residues. The germline CDR1 and CDR2 sequences are ENHRY and SYGVKD. CDR3 DNA sequence: TGTGCCATCAGGGAAGCTAGCGGGGGGTTCACAGATACGCAGTATTTT. Translation gives CAIREASGGFTDTQYF.